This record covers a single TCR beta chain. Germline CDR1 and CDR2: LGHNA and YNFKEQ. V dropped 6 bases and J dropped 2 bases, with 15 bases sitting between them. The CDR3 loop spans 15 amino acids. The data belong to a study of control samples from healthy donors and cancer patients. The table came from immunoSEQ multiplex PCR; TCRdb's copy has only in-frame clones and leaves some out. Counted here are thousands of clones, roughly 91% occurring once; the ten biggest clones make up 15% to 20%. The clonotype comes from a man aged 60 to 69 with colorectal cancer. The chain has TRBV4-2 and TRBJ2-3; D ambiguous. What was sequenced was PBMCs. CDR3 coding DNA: TGTGCCAGCAGTTCAAGGTGGGTCGACACAGATACGCAGTATTTT. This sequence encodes CASSSRWVDTDTQYF.